Listed below are T cell receptor beta chains from one sample, sequenced in a study of cytomegalovirus exposure and HLA in healthy donors. The table came from immunoSEQ multiplex PCR; TCRdb's copy has only in-frame clones and leaves some out. Here the sample spans 150,000 to 200,000 clones, around 80% being singletons. Material: PBMCs. The receptor source for this set is a woman aged 25-40 years in good health and CMV-seropositive. Each CDR3 is given with its conserved first and last residue. A D gene is named only where the DNA matches it firmly. Only some rows state a clone size, as once, few, many or a class for expanded clones.

size	D	V	J	CDR3	DNA
.	.	TRBV6-6	TRBJ2-5	CASSYVGGGETQYF	TGTGCCAGCAGTTACGTTGGAGGGGGCGAGACCCAGTACTTC
.	TRBD2	TRBV18	TRBJ2-5	CASSPLASGNQETQYF	TGTGCCAGCTCACCGCTGGCTAGCGGTAACCAAGAGACCCAGTACTTC
.	TRBD1	TRBV29-1	TRBJ2-3	CSVWTGGTDTQYF	TGCAGCGTATGGACAGGGGGAACAGATACGCAGTATTTT
.	.	TRBV11-2	TRBJ2-5	CASSLPTGSAEKYF	TGTGCCAGCAGCTTACCCACCGGGTCCGCGGAAAAGTACTTC
.	TRBD1	TRBV18	TRBJ2-7	CASSPGTVEGEQYF	TGTGCCAGCTCACCTGGGACAGTCGAGGGCGAGCAGTACTTC
.	TRBD2	TRBV27	TRBJ2-1	CASSSSGTAYNEQFF	TGTGCCAGCAGTTCTAGCGGGACCGCTTACAATGAGCAGTTCTTC
.	.	TRBV7-6	TRBJ1-3	CASSPDRLSGNTIYF	TGTGCCAGCAGCCCCGACAGGCTCTCTGGAAACACCATATATTTT
few	.	TRBV5-6	TRBJ1-3	CASRPQGSGNTIYF	TGTGCCAGCAGACCTCAGGGATCGGGAAACACCATATATTTT
.	.	TRBV19	TRBJ2-3	CASSPDLVGDTQYF	TGTGCCAGTAGCCCGGACTTGGTGGGAGATACGCAGTATTTT
.	.	TRBV4-1	TRBJ1-4	CASSHQLRRRSTNEKLFF	TGCGCCAGCAGCCATCAACTTCGGAGAAGGTCAACTAATGAAAAACTGTTTTTT
.	TRBD2	TRBV28	TRBJ2-7	CASSAQLAGVGEQYF	TGTGCCAGCAGTGCCCAACTAGCGGGAGTGGGCGAGCAGTACTTC
.	TRBD2	TRBV5-6	TRBJ2-2	CASTRGGAGELFF	TGTGCCAGCACCCGGGGGGGGGCCGGGGAGCTGTTTTTT
.	.	TRBV7-9	TRBJ2-7	CASSPLGEGPHEQYF	TGTGCCAGCAGCCCCCTAGGGGAAGGCCCCCACGAGCAGTACTTC
.	TRBD2	TRBV7-8	TRBJ2-2	CAIIPGLANTGELFF	TGTGCCATCATACCGGGACTAGCGAACACCGGGGAGCTGTTTTTT
.	.	TRBV4-1	TRBJ2-2	CASSLRGPDTGELFF	TGCGCCAGCAGCCTGCGCGGGCCAGACACCGGGGAGCTGTTTTTT
.	TRBD1	TRBV6-5	TRBJ1-1	CASSWDRAGRTEAFF	TGTGCCAGCAGCTGGGACAGGGCCGGGAGAACTGAAGCTTTCTTT
.	TRBD1	TRBV6-7	TRBJ2-2	CASSSKPGQGATGELFF	TGTGCCAGCAGTTCCAAACCGGGACAGGGGGCCACCGGGGAGCTGTTTTTT
.	.	TRBV6-1	TRBJ1-6	CASRDSYNSPLHF	TGTGCCAGCAGGGACAGTTATAATTCACCCCTCCACTTT
.	.	TRBV11-2	TRBJ1-3	CASSSGTTDTIYF	TGTGCCAGCAGCTCCGGGACAACGGACACCATATATTTT
.	TRBD1	TRBV7-8	TRBJ2-7	CASSLFGTGGNDEQYF	TGTGCCAGCAGCTTATTCGGGACAGGGGGTAACGACGAGCAGTACTTC
.	.	TRBV6-1	TRBJ2-3	CASSEATGSIGTQYF	TGTGCCAGCAGTGAAGCAACAGGGAGTATAGGTACGCAGTATTTT
.	.	TRBV4-1	TRBJ1-5	CASSLGLPNQPQHF	TGCGCCAGCAGCCTAGGACTCCCGAATCAGCCCCAGCATTTT
.	.	TRBV2	TRBJ1-6	CASSSGLSGSPLHF	TGTGCCAGCAGCTCCGGACTTAGTGGTTCACCCCTCCACTTT
.	TRBD1	TRBV27	TRBJ1-6	CASSFRLRGHNSPLHF	TGTGCCAGCAGTTTCCGACTCAGGGGGCATAATTCACCCCTCCACTTT
once	TRBD1	TRBV7-2	TRBJ2-2	CASTPTGVISTGELFF	TGTGCCAGCACCCCTACAGGGGTGATTAGCACCGGGGAGCTGTTTTTT
.	TRBD1	TRBV7-9	TRBJ2-7	CASSSPDRGQYF	TGTGCCAGCAGCTCCCCGGACAGGGGGCAATACTTC
.	TRBD1	TRBV29-1	TRBJ2-7	CSVGGTGSSSYEQYF	TGCAGCGTTGGAGGGACAGGGTCCAGCTCCTACGAGCAGTACTTC
.	.	TRBV27	TRBJ2-1	CASSLSGGIYNEQFF	TGTGCCAGCAGTTTATCAGGCGGGATCTACAATGAGCAGTTCTTC
.	.	TRBV7-8	TRBJ2-1	CASSTVGGGANNEQFF	TGTGCCAGCAGCACCGTCGGAGGGGGGGCCAATAATGAGCAGTTCTTC
.	TRBD1	TRBV7-8	TRBJ2-2	CASSLIQGAGELFF	TGTGCCAGCAGCTTAATTCAGGGGGCCGGGGAGCTGTTTTTT
.	.	TRBV6-1	TRBJ2-2	CASTEMDSTGELFF	TGTGCCAGCACCGAAATGGACTCCACCGGGGAGCTGTTTTTT
once	.	TRBV10-2	TRBJ1-1	CASIGGKNTEAFF	TGCGCCAGCATCGGAGGTAAGAACACTGAAGCTTTCTTT
.	.	TRBV19	TRBJ1-5	CASSPPRDGFNQPQHF	TGTGCCAGTAGTCCGCCGCGGGACGGATTTAATCAGCCCCAGCATTTT
.	.	TRBV4-3	TRBJ2-1	CASSQAPSNEQFF	TGCGCCAGCAGCCAAGCTCCGAGTAATGAGCAGTTCTTC
.	.	TRBV2	TRBJ2-1	CASSEGQEGSYNEQFF	TGTGCCAGCAGTGAAGGCCAGGAGGGTTCCTACAATGAGCAGTTCTTC
.	.	TRBV7-8	TRBJ1-5	CASRILPISNQPQHF	TGTGCCAGCAGAATACTCCCGATTAGCAATCAGCCCCAGCATTTT
.	TRBD1	TRBV19	TRBJ1-5	CASSTPGQGGFWDNQPQHF	TGTGCCAGTAGTACCCCGGGACAGGGAGGGTTTTGGGACAATCAGCCCCAGCATTTT
.	TRBD1	TRBV19	TRBJ2-7	CASSNPGTGTYEQYF	TGTGCCAGTAGTAACCCCGGGACAGGGACCTACGAGCAGTACTTC
.	TRBD2	TRBV10-3	TRBJ2-7	CAISEPGGGEQYF	TGTGCCATCAGTGAGCCCGGGGGGGGCGAGCAGTACTTC
once	TRBD1	TRBV28	TRBJ2-7	CASSVGNRGIYEQYF	TGTGCCAGCAGTGTCGGGAACAGGGGGATCTACGAGCAGTACTTC
.	TRBD1	TRBV7-2	TRBJ1-2	CASSLTGTENYGYTF	TGTGCCAGCAGCCTAACCGGGACAGAGAACTATGGCTACACCTTC